This TCR beta chain was captured by sequencing in a study of cytomegalovirus exposure and HLA in healthy donors. To note about this clone: Its antigen is still unknown.

Overall study results and limits: A later analysis linked a missense variant in DCLRE1C to the trimming of TCR beta V and J genes.

60 Vbeta and 13 Jbeta primers were used in PCR. In the study's own analysis: Later, 75 million to 100 million unique TCR beta chains were counted in an analysis, and some 10 million of them were shared. The protocol was immunoSEQ multiplex PCR, while the TCRdb copy is restricted to in-frame clones and leaves out a portion. Clone size and the V and J calls come from that table; the DNA yielded D and trimming. The table lists 170,000 or so clones, around 81% of them singletons, with 2% to 2.5% in the top ten. The CDR3 has 16 residues. Trimming at V came to 4 bases and at J to 8 bases, leaving 16 bases not matched to a gene. CDR1 and CDR2 (germline): LGHNA, YSLEER.

This sequence was found in a woman under 40 in good health and CMV-seronegative. Input material: PBMCs. The chain recombines TRBV4-3 with TRBJ1-2, with 7 bases lining up with TRBD1. The CDR3 sequence is CASSPRQGWGVLGYTF. CDR3 nucleotides: TGCGCCAGCAGCCCAAGACAGGGCTGGGGTGTTTTAGGCTACACCTTC.